What follows are 11 T cell receptor beta chains derived from one specimen sequenced in a study of cytomegalovirus exposure and HLA in healthy donors. Primers included in the PCR were 60 Vbeta and 13 Jbeta primers. Sequencing used immunoSEQ multiplex PCR; TCRdb keeps in-frame clones, though not all of them. The data show about 110,000 clones, around 69% seen once. Sequencing was performed on PBMCs. These receptors all come from a man aged 18 to 29 in good health and CMV-seronegative.

The chain links TRBV10-3 to TRBJ2-7; 9 bases are a match to TRBD1. The germline V gene has CDR1 ENHRY and CDR2 SYGVKD. V was clipped by 6 bases and J by 1 base; unmatched bases: 4. The CDR3 is 14 amino acids. Here the CDR3 reads CAIRQGAGSYEQYF. The CDR3 DNA sequence: TGTGCCATCAGACAGGGGGCGGGTTCCTACGAGCAGTACTTC.

The CDR3 sequence is CASSAGGLSYEQYF. The CDR3 DNA reads TGTGCCAGCAGCGCTGGGGGCCTCTCCTACGAGCAGTACTTC. The chain couples TRBV9 to TRBJ2-7; a possible D gene is TRBD1 (6 bases). Between the trimmed V and J ends, which lost 3 bases and 0 bases, there was a span of 10 bases. There are 14 residues in the CDR3. The germline V gene has CDR1 SGDLS and CDR2 YYNGEE.

The chain's CDR3 is CASSEWGGTEAFF. CDR3 nucleotides: TGTGCCAGCAGTGAATGGGGAGGCACTGAAGCTTTCTTT. V usage is TRBV2 and J usage is TRBJ1-1; D gene unclear. The germline CDR1 and CDR2 sequences are SNHLY and FYNNEI. With 2 bases removed from V and 4 bases from J, the gap between germline ends came to 8 bases. The CDR3 runs 13 residues.

The chain is built from TRBV27 and TRBJ2-7, with 12 bases identical to TRBD2. The germline CDR1 and CDR2 sequences are MNHEY and SMNVEV (reference sequence). CDR3 length equals 13 residues. With 6 bases clipped from V and 3 bases from J, the junction kept 0 bases outside the gene matches. CDR3 in amino acids: CASRTSGGYEQYF. DNA for the CDR3: TGTGCCAGCAGGACTAGCGGGGGCTACGAGCAGTACTTC.

The V call is TRBV9, the J call TRBJ2-7; D perhaps matches TRBD1 (5 bases). Per germline, CDR1 SGDLS and CDR2 YYNGEE. This CDR3 region has 13 residues. Deletions cut 4 bases from V and 5 bases from J, with 13 bases between. Written as DNA, the CDR3 is TGTGCCAGCAGCCCCAGGGTTGATAACGAGCAGTACTTC. This gives the protein CASSPRVDNEQYF.

The chain recombines TRBV7-6 with TRBJ2-3; 8 bases are a match to TRBD2. Germline loops: CDR1 SGHVS, CDR2 FNYEAQ. The CDR3 covers 17 residues. Trimming took 1 base from V and 2 from J; bases not matched to a gene: 8. CDR3 DNA: TGTGCCAGCAGCTTAGGTTTGGGGCGGGGGGCCACAGATACGCAGTATTTT. This codes for CASSLGLGRGATDTQYF. Full variable domain (remainder filled in from reference TRBV7-6 and TRBJ2-3): GAGVSQSPRYKVTKRGQDVALRCDPISGHVSLYWYRQALGQGPEFLTYFNYEAQQDKSGLPNDRFSAERPEGSISTLTIQRTEQRDSAMYRCASSLGLGRGATDTQYFGPGTRLTVL.

The rearrangement uses TRBV7-6 and TRBJ2-7; TRBD1 aligns across 7 bases. The CDR3 extends over 13 amino acids. V lost 5 bases to trimming and J lost 9 bases; unmatched junction nucleotides: 10. Germline loops: CDR1 SGHVS, CDR2 FNYEAQ. The DNA for the CDR3 is TGTGCCAGCAGCCCTGGGGACAGTCGGTGGCAGTACTTC. Translated, it gives CASSPGDSRWQYF.

V is TRBV19 and J is TRBJ1-5, with no clear D. Per the germline V gene, CDR1 is LNHDA and CDR2 is SQIVND (reference sequence). The CDR3 has 14 amino acids. Between the trimmed V and J ends, which lost 3 bases and 2 bases, there was a span of 8 bases. CDR3 protein: CASSMLQRNQPQHF. CDR3 bases: TGTGCCAGTAGTATGTTACAGCGCAATCAGCCCCAGCATTTT.

The chain is built from TRBV27 and TRBJ1-3, with TRBD1 matching 7 bases. The junction had 7 bases not matched to a gene; V was cut back by 7 bases and J by 4 bases. Germline-derived CDR1 and CDR2 are MNHEY and SMNVEV (reference sequence). The CDR3 contains 14 residues. The CDR3 DNA sequence: TGTGCCAGCAAGCGACAGGGTTCGGGAAACACCATATATTTT. Amino acid sequence: CASKRQGSGNTIYF.

CDR3 in amino acids: CASSNDRKQPQHF. CDR3 sequence (DNA): TGTGCCAGTAGTAATGACAGAAAACAGCCCCAGCATTTT. The chain uses TRBV19 and TRBJ1-5, with D tentatively TRBD1 (5 bases). Germline V gene sequence: CDR1 LNHDA, CDR2 SQIVND (reference sequence). The CDR3 runs 13 residues. V lost 4 bases and J lost 7, with 11 bases in between.

This clone has only one observation. The chain links TRBV10-2 to TRBJ2-2, with D perhaps TRBD2 (5 bases). Germline loops: CDR1 WSHSY, CDR2 SAAADI. The ends were cut back, 1 base at V and 6 bases at J, with 6 bases in the middle. This CDR3 comprises 13 residues. CDR3 sequence: CASSEFGAGELFF. The CDR3 DNA sequence: TGCGCCAGCAGTGAGTTCGGGGCCGGGGAGCTGTTTTTT.